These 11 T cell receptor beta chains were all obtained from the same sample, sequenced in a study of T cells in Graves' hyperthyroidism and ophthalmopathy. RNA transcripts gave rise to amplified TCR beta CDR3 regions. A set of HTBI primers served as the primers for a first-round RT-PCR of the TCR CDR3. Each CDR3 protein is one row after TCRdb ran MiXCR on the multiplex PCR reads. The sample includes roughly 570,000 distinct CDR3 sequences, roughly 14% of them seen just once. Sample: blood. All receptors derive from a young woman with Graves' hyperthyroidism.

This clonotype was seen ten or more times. CDR3 nucleotide sequence: TGTGCCAGCAGCGCCGGGACAGGGATTGTGTCACCCCTCCACTTT. It specifies CASSAGTGIVSPLHF. The chain couples TRBV9 to TRBJ1-6; the match to TRBD1 covers 9 bases. Germline trimming cut 3 bases from V and 10 bases from J; bases unmatched to any gene: 8. This CDR3 spans 15 amino acids. Germline V gene data show CDR1 as SGDLS and CDR2 as YYNGEE.

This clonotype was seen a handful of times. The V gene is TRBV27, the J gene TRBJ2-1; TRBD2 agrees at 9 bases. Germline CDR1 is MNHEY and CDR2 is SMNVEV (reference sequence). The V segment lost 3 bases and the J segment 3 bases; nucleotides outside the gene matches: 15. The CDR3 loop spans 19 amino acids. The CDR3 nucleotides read TGTGCCAGCAGTTTTTCCGGGACTAGCTCGGATGGAGGCTACAATGAGCAGTTCTTC. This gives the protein CASSFSGTSSDGGYNEQFF.

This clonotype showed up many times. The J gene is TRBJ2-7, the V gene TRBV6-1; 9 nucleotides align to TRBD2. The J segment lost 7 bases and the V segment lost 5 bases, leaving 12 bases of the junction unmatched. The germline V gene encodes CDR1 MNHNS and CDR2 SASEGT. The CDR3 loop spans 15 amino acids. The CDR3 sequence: CASSLSSGISGEQYF. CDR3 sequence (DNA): TGTGCCAGCAGTTTATCTAGCGGGATTTCGGGGGAGCAGTACTTC.

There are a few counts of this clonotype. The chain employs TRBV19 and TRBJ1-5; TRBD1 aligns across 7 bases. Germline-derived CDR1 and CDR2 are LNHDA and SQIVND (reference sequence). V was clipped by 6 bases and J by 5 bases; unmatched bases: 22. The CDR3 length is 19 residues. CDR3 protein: CASSLRLRSRGVVDQPQHF. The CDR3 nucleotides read TGTGCCAGTAGCCTAAGGTTAAGGAGCAGGGGGGTCGTAGATCAGCCCCAGCATTTT.

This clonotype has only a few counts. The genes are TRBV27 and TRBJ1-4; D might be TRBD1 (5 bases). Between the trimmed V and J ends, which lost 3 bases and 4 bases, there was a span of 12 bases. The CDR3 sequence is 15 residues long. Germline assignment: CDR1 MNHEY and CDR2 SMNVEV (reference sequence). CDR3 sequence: CASSLRGTINEKLFF. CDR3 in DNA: TGTGCCAGCAGTTTGCGCGGGACCATTAATGAAAAACTGTTTTTT.

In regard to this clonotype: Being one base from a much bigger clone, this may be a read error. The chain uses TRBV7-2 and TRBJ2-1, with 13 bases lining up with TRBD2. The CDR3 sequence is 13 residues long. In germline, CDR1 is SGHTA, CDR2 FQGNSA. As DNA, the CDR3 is TGTGCCAGCAGACTAGCGGGAGGGCATGAGCAGCTCTTC. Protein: CASRLAGGHEQLF.

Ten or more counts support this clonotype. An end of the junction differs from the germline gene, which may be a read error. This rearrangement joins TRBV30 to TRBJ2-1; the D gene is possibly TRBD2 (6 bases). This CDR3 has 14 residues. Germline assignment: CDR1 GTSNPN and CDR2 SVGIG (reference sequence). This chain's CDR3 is CAWSGGDVYYEQFF. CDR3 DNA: TGTGCCTGGAGTGGGGGGGACGTCTACTATGAGCAGTTCTTC.

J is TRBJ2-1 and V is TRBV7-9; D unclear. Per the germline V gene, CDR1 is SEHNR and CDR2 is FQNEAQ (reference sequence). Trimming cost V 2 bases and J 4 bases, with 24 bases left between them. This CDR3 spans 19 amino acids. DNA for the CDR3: TGTGCCAGCAGCTTACGTTCGGTGACCACCACTAAGATATACAATGAGCAGTTCTTC. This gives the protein CASSLRSVTTTKIYNEQFF.

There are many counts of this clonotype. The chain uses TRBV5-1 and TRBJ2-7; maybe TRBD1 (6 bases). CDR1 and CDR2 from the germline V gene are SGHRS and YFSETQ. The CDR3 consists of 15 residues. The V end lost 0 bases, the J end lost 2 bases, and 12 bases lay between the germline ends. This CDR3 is CASSLAGTTPYEQYF. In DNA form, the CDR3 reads TGCGCCAGCAGCTTGGCCGGGACAACCCCCTACGAGCAGTACTTC.

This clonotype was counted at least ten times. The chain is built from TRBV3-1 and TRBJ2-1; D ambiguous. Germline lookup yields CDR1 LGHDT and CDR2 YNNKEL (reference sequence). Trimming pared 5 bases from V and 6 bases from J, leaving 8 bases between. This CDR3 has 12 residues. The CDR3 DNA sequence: TGTGCCAGCAGCGGTTACAGCAATGAGCAGTTCTTC. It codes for CASSGYSNEQFF.

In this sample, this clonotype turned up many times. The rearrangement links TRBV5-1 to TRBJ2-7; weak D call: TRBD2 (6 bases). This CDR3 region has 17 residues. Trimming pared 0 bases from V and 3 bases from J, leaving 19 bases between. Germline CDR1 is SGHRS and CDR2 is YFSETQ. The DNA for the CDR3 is TGCGCCAGCAGCTTGGTCTCCGGGAGCGCTGAGAACTACGAGCAGTACTTC. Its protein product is CASSLVSGSAENYEQYF.